A selection of T cell receptor beta chains follows, all from one sample in a study of CD8 T cells in Susac syndrome. TCRdb reanalysed the immunoSEQ multiplex PCR reads using MiXCR and keeps one entry per CDR3 protein. The profile shows a few hundred thousand distinct CDR3 sequences, 92% of them singletons. Source material: CD8+ T cells from PBMCs. Source of these receptors: a human donor with multiple sclerosis. Both conserved end residues are part of each CDR3. A D gene is named only where the DNA matches it firmly.

.	TRBV7-9	TRBJ2-1	TGTGCCAGCAGCTTTAAAGGATACAATGAGCAGTTCTTC	CASSFKGYNEQFF
.	TRBV2	TRBJ1-2	TGTGCCAGCAGTGAAGAGGGAATCTATGGCTACACCTTC	CASSEEGIYGYTF
.	TRBV2	TRBJ2-7	TGTGCCAGCAGGATCACGTCCTTCTACGAGCAGTACTTC	CASRITSFYEQYF
.	TRBV27	TRBJ1-5	TGTGCCAGCAGTTTATCAGGGCAGGGGAGTAGTCAGCCCCAGCATTTT	CASSLSGQGSSQPQHF
TRBD1	TRBV9	TRBJ2-5	TGTGCCAGCAGCGACAGGACAGGGGAAGAGACCCAGTACTTC	CASSDRTGEETQYF
.	TRBV9	TRBJ1-2	TGTGCCAGCAGCGTGTCCGGAGGCTATGGCTACACCTTC	CASSVSGGYGYTF
TRBD1	TRBV7-9	TRBJ1-2	TGTGCCAGCAGCCGCCCCGGGACAGGGAAGGGAGGAGGCTACACCTTC	CASSRPGTGKGGGYTF
.	TRBV19	TRBJ2-7	TGTGCCAGTAGCACCGGACAGATACCCTCCTACGAGCAGTACTTC	CASSTGQIPSYEQYF
.	TRBV3-1	TRBJ2-5	TGTGCCAGCAGAGCCTCGGTGGGGAGCCTGATTGAGACCCAGTACTTC	CASRASVGSLIETQYF
.	TRBV7-3	TRBJ2-3	TGTGCCAGCAGCCCAGGGAGGACTTTCACAGATACGCAGTATTTT	CASSPGRTFTDTQYF
TRBD2	TRBV4-1	TRBJ2-1	TGCGCCAGCAGCCAAGATTTAAGCGGGAGGCTCTACAATGAGCAGTTCTTC	CASSQDLSGRLYNEQFF